These 6 T cell receptor beta chains were all obtained from the same sample, sequenced in a study of cytomegalovirus exposure and HLA in healthy donors. The PCR made use of 60 Vbeta and 13 Jbeta primers. The protocol was immunoSEQ multiplex PCR, while the TCRdb copy is restricted to in-frame clones and leaves out a portion. The table lists roughly 150,000 clones, approximately 84% of them singletons, with about 2.4% in the top ten. Sequencing used PBMCs. The receptors were sampled from a man aged 30 to 39 in good health and CMV-seropositive.

The rearrangement uses TRBV5-1 and TRBJ2-6; tentatively, D is TRBD2 (5 bases). V lost 5 bases to trimming and J lost 7 bases, with 10 bases between them. The CDR3 spans 13 residues. The V gene's germline CDR1 is SGHRS and CDR2 YFSETQ. The CDR3 is CASRERSANVLTF. CDR3 nucleotides: TGCGCCAGCAGGGAGCGGAGCGCCAACGTCCTGACTTTC.

In this sample, this clone turned up once. The chain recombines TRBV18 with TRBJ2-1; TRBD2 might be the D (7 bases). The CDR3 is 15 amino acids. Trimming cost V 0 bases and J 6 bases, with 12 bases left between them. From germline, CDR1 is KGHSH and CDR2 LQKENI. The CDR3 sequence: CASSPPSGEGNEQFF. The DNA of the CDR3 is TGTGCCAGCTCACCACCTTCAGGGGAGGGCAATGAGCAGTTCTTC. The complete variable domain, with remaining parts taken from reference TRBV18 and TRBJ2-1, reads NAGVMQNPRHLVRRRGQEARLRCSPMKGHSHVYWYRQLPEEGLKFMVYLQKENIIDESGMPKERFSAEFPKEGPSILRIQQVVRGDSAAYFCASSPPSGEGNEQFFGPGTRLTVL.

In DNA form, the CDR3 reads TGTGCCAGCAGCTTCGACAGGGGCGCACGACAGTACGTC. It translates to CASSFDRGARQYV. This chain uses TRBV11-3 with TRBJ2-7, with 8 bases matching TRBD1. The CDR3 is 13 residues long. V trimming: 3 bases; J trimming: 10 bases; junction bases outside the gene matches: 8. Germline CDR1 is SGHNT and CDR2 is YENEEA.

This rearrangement joins TRBV5-4 to TRBJ2-7; 11 nucleotides line up with TRBD2. J lost 7 bases, V lost 9 bases, and 9 bases had no gene match. The germline V gene encodes CDR1 SGHNT and CDR2 YYREEE (reference sequence). The length of the CDR3 is 13 residues. Here the CDR3 reads CATSRLAGTEQYF. CDR3 sequence (DNA): TGTGCCACGAGTAGACTAGCGGGAACTGAGCAGTACTTC.

The chain recombines TRBV19 with TRBJ2-1; D gene ambiguous. CDR1 and CDR2 from the germline V gene are LNHDA and SQIVND (reference sequence). There are 13 residues in the CDR3. V lost 3 bases and J 6 bases, leaving 9 bases between the germline ends. DNA of the CDR3: TGTGCCAGTAGTATTCTGGCTGGCAATGAGCAGTTCTTC. Translated, it gives CASSILAGNEQFF.

V usage is TRBV7-2 and J usage is TRBJ1-5, with 9 bases that match TRBD1. Per the germline V gene, CDR1 is SGHTA and CDR2 is FQGNSA. This CDR3 contains 14 residues. V lost 4 bases to trimming and J lost 9 bases; unmatched junction nucleotides: 7. The CDR3 region is CASSSTGGRRPQHF. DNA of the CDR3: TGTGCCAGCAGCTCTACAGGGGGCCGGAGGCCCCAGCATTTT.